The 6 T cell receptor beta chains below all came from one sample that was sequenced in a study of T cells in Graves' hyperthyroidism and ophthalmopathy. Amplified TCR beta CDR3 regions derived from RNA transcripts. Primed by the HTBI set, a first-round RT-PCR was run on the TCR CDR3. TCRdb itself ran the multiplex PCR reads through MiXCR, one entry per CDR3 protein. The sample lists hundreds of thousands of distinct CDR3 sequences, less than 25% occurring once. The sequencing input was blood. Receptors were obtained from a man aged 25 to 40 with Graves' ophthalmopathy.

This clonotype has a handful of counts. The chain has TRBV27 and TRBJ2-3, with 11 positions matching TRBD2. Trimming took 7 bases from V and 2 from J; bases not matched to a gene: 11. Germline V gene lookup returns CDR1 MNHEY and CDR2 SMNVEV (reference sequence). The CDR3 covers 17 residues. CDR3 sequence: CASTPLAGAANTDTQYF. CDR3 nucleotide sequence: TGTGCCAGCACCCCACTAGCGGGAGCCGCTAACACAGATACGCAGTATTTT.

This sequence joins TRBV11-2 and TRBJ2-2; D not certain. This CDR3 has 17 residues. Trimming stripped 1 base from V and 1 base from J, with 13 bases between. Germline CDR1 reads SGHAT; CDR2 reads FQNNGV. In DNA form, the CDR3 reads TGTGCCAGCAGCTTAGGGTACCAATTCCGGAACACCGGGGAGCTGTTTTTT. Its protein product is CASSLGYQFRNTGELFF.

This clonotype was seen at least ten times. V usage is TRBV7-9 and J usage is TRBJ2-3, with D hard to call. Germline CDR1 reads SEHNR; CDR2 reads FQNEAQ (reference sequence). The CDR3 is 13 residues long. Deletions cut 5 bases from V and 0 bases from J, with 6 bases between. The chain's CDR3 is CASSADSTDTQYF. In nucleotides, the CDR3 is TGTGCCAGCAGCGCCGACAGCACAGATACGCAGTATTTT.

This clonotype was detected many times. The chain uses TRBV6-2 or TRBV6-3 and TRBJ1-5, with 7 positions matching TRBD1. The CDR3 has 15 amino acids. The V gene end was trimmed by 5 bases and the J gene end by 4 bases; junction bases not matched to a gene: 8. Per the germline V gene, CDR1 is MNHEY and CDR2 is SVGEGT. As DNA, the CDR3 is TGTGCCAGCAGTACCAGGACAGGTTCAAATCAGCCCCAGCATTTT. Translating gives CASSTRTGSNQPQHF.

The rearrangement links TRBV25-1 to TRBJ1-4; no reliable D call. Germline CDR1 reads MGHDK; CDR2 reads SYGVNS. Trimming pared 2 bases from V and 2 bases from J, leaving 9 bases between. The CDR3 runs to 15 residues. The DNA of the CDR3 is TGTGCCAGCAGTGAACCCCGGAGTACTAATGAAAAACTGTTTTTT. Translated, it gives CASSEPRSTNEKLFF.

This clonotype was seen more than once but under ten times. J is TRBJ1-1 and V is TRBV7-9, with D uncertain. The CDR3 length is 15 residues. Between the trimmed V and J ends, which lost 6 bases and 1 base, there was a span of 15 bases. The germline gives CDR1 SEHNR, CDR2 FQNEAQ (reference sequence). CDR3 protein: CASRPRPAENTEAFF. The CDR3 coding sequence is TGTGCCAGCAGACCCAGGCCGGCCGAGAACACTGAAGCTTTCTTT.